The following is a TCR beta chain sequence with its context. Antigen: not known. Unique molecular identifiers were used to barcode this TCRbeta library. TCRdb passed the PCR reads through MiXCR, listing each CDR3 protein once. In the table there are about 440,000 distinct CDR3 sequences, around 46% of which are singletons. This sample was taken from a study of T-cell reconstitution after alpha-beta-depleted transplantation in children. Broader study findings: It was newly produced T cells that mostly accounted for T-cell counts and diversity one year after transplant. Surviving recipient T cells and intrathymic progenitors accounted for some patients' high TCRbeta diversity at day 60. The origin of alpha-beta T cells about two months after transplant was reportedly several hundred expanded graft clones.

Deletions cut 3 bases from V and 2 bases from J, with 14 bases between. The CDR3 has 15 amino acids. Germline V gene data show CDR1 as SEHNR and CDR2 as FQNEAQ (reference sequence). The chain couples TRBV7-9 to TRBJ2-7, with D perhaps matching TRBD1 (6 bases). This sequence originates from a girl aged 2 to 9 with aplastic anemia, due to receive a stem cell transplant. The sequenced sample was PBMCs, obtained before TCRalphabeta/CD19-depleted stem cell transplant. CDR3 residues: CASSLKGEGTYEQYF. The DNA for the CDR3 is TGTGCCAGCAGCTTGAAGGGGGAAGGGACCTACGAGCAGTACTTC.